This entry lists 20 T cell receptor beta chains sequenced from one sample in a study of cytomegalovirus exposure and HLA in healthy donors. Primers included in the PCR were 60 Vbeta and 13 Jbeta primers. Data came from immunoSEQ multiplex PCR; TCRdb stores just in-frame clones and leaves some out. The specimen's table records 130,000 or so clones. Sample: PBMCs. These receptor sequences come from a woman aged 40 to 50 in good health and CMV-seronegative.

V and J are TRBV6-5 and TRBJ1-2, with D tentatively TRBD1 (5 bases). The CDR3 contains 13 residues. CDR1 and CDR2 (germline): MNHEY, SVGAGI. Trimming removed 6 bases at V and 6 bases at J, with 14 bases between. The CDR3 DNA reads TGTGCCAGCAGACAAGGACGGGGGGATGGCTACACCTTC. Protein: CASRQGRGDGYTF.

The chain has TRBV18 and TRBJ2-1; 9 bases are shared with TRBD2. The CDR3 contains 17 residues. V gave up 3 bases and J gave up 2 bases; unmatched junction bases: 8. The V gene's germline CDR1 is KGHSH and CDR2 LQKENI. CDR3 protein: CASSPRVRGGAYNEQFF. The CDR3 DNA reads as TGTGCCAGCTCACCCCGTGTGCGGGGGGGTGCCTACAATGAGCAGTTCTTC.

The rearrangement uses TRBV7-2 and TRBJ1-1; maybe TRBD1 (5 bases). V was shortened by 2 bases and J by 1 base, with 11 bases between the two germline ends. Germline V gene sequence: CDR1 SGHTA, CDR2 FQGNSA. The CDR3 has 15 amino acids. CDR3 in amino acids: CASSLRPGQNTEAFF. CDR3 nucleotide sequence: TGTGCCAGCAGCTTACGACCCGGACAGAACACTGAAGCTTTCTTT.

The chain recombines TRBV6-6 with TRBJ1-4; 7 bases fit TRBD1. CDR1 is MNHNY and CDR2 is SVGAGI in the germline V gene (reference sequence). The junction had 6 bases not matched to a gene; V was cut back by 6 bases and J by 5 bases. CDR3 length: 14 amino acids. The DNA of the CDR3 is TGTGCCAGCAGCCACAGGGGCAGGAATGAAAAACTGTTTTTT. Residues: CASSHRGRNEKLFF.

This chain connects TRBV2 to TRBJ1-1; D gene uncertain. V lost 8 bases to trimming and J lost 3 bases, with 16 bases between them. The CDR3 extends over 14 amino acids. Germline-derived CDR1 and CDR2 are SNHLY and FYNNEI. The DNA for the CDR3 is TGTGCCAGCGTTCTGAGGTCCGGCGACACTGAAGCTTTCTTT. Translation gives CASVLRSGDTEAFF. Looking up the rest from reference TRBV2 and TRBJ1-1 gives the full variable domain: EPEVTQTPSHQVTQMGQEVILRCVPISNHLYFYWYRQILGQKVEFLVSFYNNEISEKSEIFDDQFSVERPDGSNFTLKIRSTKLEDSAMYFCASVLRSGDTEAFFGQGTRLTVV.

The chain has TRBV10-3 and TRBJ2-3; the match to TRBD1 covers 7 bases. The CDR3 has 16 amino acids. The V gene end was trimmed by 4 bases and the J gene end by 10 bases; junction bases not matched to a gene: 17. Germline values: CDR1 ENHRY, CDR2 SYGVKD. The CDR3 DNA sequence: TGTGCCATCAGTGGGGGAACAGGGGCCCCGTCCGATGCGCAGTATTTT. Encoded protein: CAISGGTGAPSDAQYF.

The chain recombines TRBV6-1 with TRBJ1-6, with D tentatively TRBD1 (5 bases). The CDR3 has 15 amino acids. Germline lookup yields CDR1 MNHNS and CDR2 SASEGT. Trimming left V 9 bases short and J 6 bases short, with 18 bases between. The chain's CDR3 is CASGQGGSVNSPLHF. The CDR3 DNA sequence: TGTGCCAGTGGCCAGGGAGGATCGGTTAATTCACCCCTCCACTTT.

This chain joins TRBV5-6 and TRBJ1-1; D unclear. The CDR3 has 12 residues. V was pared by 0 bases and J by 7 bases, with 7 bases between. The germline CDR1 and CDR2 sequences are SGHDT and YYEEEE. In DNA form, the CDR3 reads TGTGCCAGCAGCTTGGTCAGGAATGAAGCTTTCTTT. The encoded protein is CASSLVRNEAFF.

The rearrangement links TRBV9 to TRBJ2-5; D might be TRBD2 (7 bases). The CDR3 contains 16 residues. Germline V CDR1 and CDR2: SGDLS, YYNGEE. Trimming cost V 0 bases and J 5 bases, with 17 bases left between them. For the CDR3, the DNA is TGTGCCAGCAGCGTAGGCTGGGGGGGGCGCGGGGAGACCCAGTACTTC. This encodes CASSVGWGGRGETQYF.

The chain recombines TRBV14 with TRBJ1-6; D gene uncertain. The CDR3 has 14 residues. In germline, CDR1 is SGHDN, CDR2 FVKESK. V lost 2 bases and J 13 bases, leaving 15 bases between the germline ends. DNA for the CDR3: TGTGCCAGCAGCCAAACTCGAGGAGGGTGGCCCCTCCACTTT. It is translated as CASSQTRGGWPLHF.

The gene calls are TRBV19 and TRBJ1-4; D perhaps matches TRBD1 (5 bases). This CDR3 is built from 15 residues. V was pared by 3 bases and J by 3 bases, with 11 bases between. CDR1 is LNHDA, CDR2 SQIVND, per germline (reference sequence). CDR3 in DNA: TGTGCCAGTAGTATTGCTAGGGGATCTAATGAAAAACTGTTTTTT. Translation gives CASSIARGSNEKLFF.

The chain employs TRBV7-9 and TRBJ1-2; 9 bases match TRBD1. The J segment lost 5 bases and the V segment lost 5 bases, leaving 9 bases of the junction unmatched. The CDR3 consists of 15 residues. The V gene's germline CDR1 is SEHNR and CDR2 FQNEAQ (reference sequence). CDR3 region: CASSLTGGAGYGYTF. CDR3 bases: TGTGCCAGCAGCCTAACAGGGGGCGCAGGGTATGGCTACACCTTC. Complete variable domain (other parts from reference TRBV7-9 and TRBJ1-2): DTGVSQNPRHKITKRGQNVTFRCDPISEHNRLYWYRQTLGQGPEFLTYFQNEAQLEKSRLLSDRFSAERPKGSFSTLEIQRTEQGDSAMYLCASSLTGGAGYGYTFGSGTRLTVV.

The rearrangement uses TRBV6-1 and TRBJ1-1; 9 positions match TRBD1. This CDR3 comprises 15 residues. V dropped 6 bases and J dropped 5; count of bases not matched to a gene: 10. The V gene's germline CDR1 is MNHNS and CDR2 SASEGT. The CDR3 loop reads CASSGQGLRGTEAFF. The DNA of the CDR3 is TGTGCCAGCAGCGGACAGGGGCTACGGGGGACTGAAGCTTTCTTT.

The CDR3, as DNA: TGTGCCAGCAGTCCCTCCAGCGGACGGGGAGATACGCAGTATTTT. It translates to CASSPSSGRGDTQYF. V and J are TRBV6-6 and TRBJ2-3, with a possible D match to TRBD2 (5 bases). There are 15 residues in the CDR3. V was trimmed by 5 bases and J by 5 bases, leaving 17 bases between them. Germline lookup yields CDR1 MNHNY and CDR2 SVGAGI (reference sequence).

The V call is TRBV19, the J call TRBJ1-6; the match to TRBD1 covers 7 bases. Unmatched junction bases numbered 13, after V lost 5 bases and J lost 6 bases. The germline gives CDR1 LNHDA, CDR2 SQIVND (reference sequence). The CDR3 has 17 amino acids. The DNA of the CDR3 is TGTGCCAGTAGTGTAAGCCCAGGGGGTACGGCTAATTCACCCCTCCACTTT. Residues: CASSVSPGGTANSPLHF.

This chain connects TRBV5-8 to TRBJ2-6; D might be TRBD2 (5 bases). The germline CDR1 and CDR2 sequences are SGHTS and YDEGEE. This CDR3 is 15 amino acids long. Between the trimmed V and J ends, which lost 3 bases and 0 bases, there was a span of 7 bases. CDR3 coding DNA: TGTGCCAGCAGCTGGGAGCTCTCTGGGGCCAACGTCCTGACTTTC. It specifies CASSWELSGANVLTF.

The V call is TRBV5-1, the J call TRBJ1-1; 7 bases match TRBD1. The CDR3 is 15 amino acids. CDR1 is SGHRS and CDR2 is YFSETQ in the germline V gene. V lost 4 bases and J lost 2; bases outside the gene matches: 8. The CDR3 coding sequence is TGCGCCAGCAGCGAACAGGGGAGACGAAACACTGAAGCTTTCTTT. This translates into CASSEQGRRNTEAFF.

The CDR3 bases are TGTGCCAGCTCTCGAACAGGGATTCCTAATTCACCCCTCCACTTT. It is translated as CASSRTGIPNSPLHF. The chain links TRBV18 to TRBJ1-6; tentatively, D is TRBD1 (6 bases). In germline, CDR1 is KGHSH, CDR2 LQKENI. V was trimmed by 6 bases and J by 6 bases, leaving 15 bases between them. The length of the CDR3 is 15 residues. Full variable domain (rest looked up from reference TRBV18 and TRBJ1-6): NAGVMQNPRHLVRRRGQEARLRCSPMKGHSHVYWYRQLPEEGLKFMVYLQKENIIDESGMPKERFSAEFPKEGPSILRIQQVVRGDSAAYFCASSRTGIPNSPLHFGNGTRLTVT.

The gene calls are TRBV7-3 and TRBJ2-2; D unclear. CDR3 length equals 14 residues. V shed 3 bases and J shed 7 bases, with 12 bases lying between them. The germline V gene has CDR1 SGHTA and CDR2 FQGTGA. CDR3 coding DNA: TGTGCCAGCAGCTTTCCTTCACGAGACGGGGAGCTGTTTTTT. This gives the protein CASSFPSRDGELFF.

The J gene is TRBJ1-2, the V gene TRBV7-9; no clear D. The CDR3 covers 13 residues. Trimming cost V 0 bases and J 4 bases, with 6 bases left between them. Per the germline V gene, CDR1 is SEHNR and CDR2 is FQNEAQ (reference sequence). The CDR3 spells CASSLALFYGYTF. DNA of the CDR3: TGTGCCAGCAGCTTAGCTCTCTTCTATGGCTACACCTTC.